These 7 T cell receptor beta chains were all obtained from the same sample, sequenced in a study of T-cell memory formation after mild COVID-19. TCRdb re-derived calls from the 5' RACE reads in MiXCR, one entry per CDR3 protein. The table lists some 440,000 distinct CDR3 sequences, 20% to 25% of them singletons. The material sequenced was PBMCs or a T cell subset sorted from them (not recorded which). These receptors were obtained from an adult woman who had mild COVID-19 (a few samples of this study predate the infection). Cell type and time point are not known.

This clonotype was found many times. The gene calls are TRBV12-3 or TRBV12-4 and TRBJ2-6; 8 bases match TRBD1. After removal of 3 bases from V and 2 bases from J, the junction contained 12 bases not matched to a gene. CDR3 length: 19 residues. DNA of the CDR3: TGTGCCAGCAGTTTCCGCTCAGGGGGCTTGGTTGCTGGGGCCAACGTCCTGACTTTC. This sequence encodes CASSFRSGGLVAGANVLTF.

This chain links TRBV6-6 with TRBJ2-7, with D possibly being TRBD2 (5 bases). The germline V gene has CDR1 MNHNY and CDR2 SVGAGI (reference sequence). This CDR3 has 13 amino acids. V lost 2 bases, J lost 6 bases, and 11 bases lay in between. CDR3 nucleotide sequence: TGTGCCAGCAGTTACAGCGCCGGGGTCGAGCAGTACTTC. Its translation: CASSYSAGVEQYF.

The chain is built from TRBV24-1 and TRBJ2-3; D may be TRBD2 (5 bases). V dropped 3 bases and J dropped 2 bases, with 20 bases sitting between them. The CDR3 totals 18 residues. Germline values: CDR1 KGHDR, CDR2 SFDVKD. As DNA, the CDR3 is TGTGCCACCAGTGATCCCCTGGGAACAAGCGGAAACACAGATACGCAGTATTTT. It encodes CATSDPLGTSGNTDTQYF.

A few counts support this clonotype. This chain uses TRBV4-2 with TRBJ2-1; D is perhaps TRBD2 (5 bases). Germline loops: CDR1 LGHNA, CDR2 YNFKEQ. Trimming removed 0 bases at V and 8 bases at J, with 17 bases between. CDR3 length equals 16 residues. The CDR3: CASSQDQLVISDEQFF. The DNA of the CDR3 is TGTGCCAGCAGCCAAGATCAACTAGTAATAAGTGATGAGCAGTTCTTC.

V gene TRBV9 combines with J gene TRBJ1-1, with a possible D match to TRBD1 (6 bases). V was pared by 3 bases and J by 3 bases, with 12 bases between. The CDR3 is made up of 14 amino acids. Germline loops: CDR1 SGDLS, CDR2 YYNGEE. The CDR3 sequence: CASSENTGYTEAFF. The CDR3 DNA reads as TGTGCCAGCAGCGAGAACACAGGGTACACTGAAGCTTTCTTT. Full variable domain (rest looked up from reference TRBV9 and TRBJ1-1): DSGVTQTPKHLITATGQRVTLRCSPRSGDLSVYWYQQSLDQGLQFLIQYYNGEERAKGNILERFSAQQFPDLHSELNLSSLELGDSALYFCASSENTGYTEAFFGQGTRLTVV.

The chain recombines TRBV7-9 with TRBJ1-6; D is unresolved. V lost 5 bases and J 10 bases, leaving 18 bases between the germline ends. Germline loops: CDR1 SEHNR, CDR2 FQNEAQ (reference sequence). The length of the CDR3 is 15 residues. In DNA form, the CDR3 reads TGTGCCAGCAGCCACGGACCGAACGGGCAATCACCCCTCCACTTT. It yields the protein CASSHGPNGQSPLHF.

This chain's CDR3 is CASSGNYEQYF. CDR3 nucleotide sequence: TGTGCCAGCAGCGGGAACTACGAGCAGTACTTC. The chain couples TRBV6-5 to TRBJ2-7, with a tentative D call TRBD2 (5 bases). CDR1 is MNHEY, CDR2 SVGAGI, per germline. This CDR3 comprises 11 residues. Trimming took 6 bases from V and 3 from J, leaving 6 bases between them.